Given below is one T cell receptor (beta chain) in context. These data originate in a study of control samples from healthy donors and cancer patients. In germline, CDR1 is LGHNT, CDR2 FRNRAP. Trimming pared 6 bases from V and 1 base from J, leaving 9 bases between. The CDR3 has 13 residues. The table came from immunoSEQ multiplex PCR; TCRdb's copy has only in-frame clones and leaves some out. The sample lists 78,000 or so clones, roughly 90% occurring once. This rearrangement joins TRBV12-5 to TRBJ2-5, with D unclear. Sequencing used blood. The receptor was derived from a woman in her 50s in good health. The CDR3 reads CASGSWGQETQYF. As DNA, the CDR3 is TGTGCTAGTGGCTCCTGGGGCCAAGAGACCCAGTACTTC.